This TCR beta chain was recorded in a study of blood T cell repertoires in COVID-19. The germline gives CDR1 LGHNA, CDR2 YSLEER. CDR3 size: 14 residues. Germline trimming cut 0 bases from V and 5 bases from J; bases unmatched to any gene: 3. Generated by immunoSEQ multiplex PCR, the TCRdb table keeps only in-frame clones and is missing some. The table shows around 60,000 clones, with roughly 71% occurring only once. The specimen was peripheral blood. This TCR was sampled from a human donor in a cohort sampled during active COVID-19. The J gene is TRBJ1-1, the V gene TRBV4-3, with TRBD1 identical over 7 bases. In DNA form, the CDR3 reads TGCGCCAGCAGCCAAGAGGACAGGCGGACTGAAGCTTTCTTT. Translated, it gives CASSQEDRRTEAFF.